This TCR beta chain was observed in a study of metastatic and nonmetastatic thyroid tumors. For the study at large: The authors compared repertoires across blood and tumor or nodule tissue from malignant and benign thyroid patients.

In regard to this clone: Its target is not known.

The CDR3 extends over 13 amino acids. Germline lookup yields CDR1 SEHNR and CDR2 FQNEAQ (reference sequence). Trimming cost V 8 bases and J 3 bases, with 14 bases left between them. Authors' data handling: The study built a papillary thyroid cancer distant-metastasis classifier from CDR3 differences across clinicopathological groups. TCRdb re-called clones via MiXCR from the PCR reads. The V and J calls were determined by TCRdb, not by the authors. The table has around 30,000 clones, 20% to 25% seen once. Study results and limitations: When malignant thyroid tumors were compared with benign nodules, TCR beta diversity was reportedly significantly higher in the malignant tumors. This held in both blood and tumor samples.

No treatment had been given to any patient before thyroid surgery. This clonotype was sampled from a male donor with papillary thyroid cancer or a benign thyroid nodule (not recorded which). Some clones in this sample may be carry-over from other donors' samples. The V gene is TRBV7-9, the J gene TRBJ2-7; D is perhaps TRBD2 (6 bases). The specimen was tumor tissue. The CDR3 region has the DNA TGTGCCAGCTCCCGGGACTCTCTCTACGAGCAGTACTTC. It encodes CASSRDSLYEQYF.